What follows are 5 T cell receptor beta chains derived from one specimen sequenced in a study of blood T cell repertoires in COVID-19. Data came from immunoSEQ multiplex PCR; TCRdb stores just in-frame clones and leaves some out. The sample includes 99,000 or so clones, roughly 76% of them seen just once. Input material: peripheral blood. The receptors come from a woman between 70 and 85 years old with acute or convalescent COVID-19.

This clone was detected once. The chain uses TRBV7-8 and TRBJ2-1; 7 bases map to TRBD2. Germline CDR1 reads SGHVS; CDR2 reads FQNEAQ. This CDR3 is 15 amino acids long. V lost 1 base and J lost 4; bases outside the gene matches: 4. The CDR3 spells CASSLVLAEYNEQFF. The CDR3 bases are TGTGCCAGCAGCTTAGTCCTAGCGGAGTACAATGAGCAGTTCTTC.

The rearrangement uses TRBV19 and TRBJ1-5; unclear D gene. The germline CDR1 and CDR2 sequences are LNHDA and SQIVND (reference sequence). V lost 4 bases and J lost 7, with 14 bases in between. This CDR3 spans 14 amino acids. CDR3 sequence: CASSSEGWVQPQHF. CDR3 DNA: TGTGCCAGTAGTAGCGAGGGATGGGTGCAGCCCCAGCATTTT.

CDR3 DNA sequence: TGTGCCAGCAGCTTCTTAGCGGGACTAGGCTACAATGAGCAGTTCTTC. This gives the protein CASSFLAGLGYNEQFF. The V gene is TRBV7-2, the J gene TRBJ2-1; TRBD2 aligns across 8 bases. J gave up 3 bases and V 3 bases, and 7 bases lay outside the gene matches. CDR1 and CDR2 from the germline V gene are SGHTA and FQGNSA. The CDR3 has 16 amino acids.

The CDR3 bases are TGTGCCAGCAGTTACTTGGGAGCGGATACGCAGTATTTT. Translated, it gives CASSYLGADTQYF. J is TRBJ2-3 and V is TRBV6-5, with a possible D match to TRBD2 (5 bases). The CDR3 consists of 13 residues. The ends were cut back, 1 base at V and 6 bases at J, with 8 bases in the middle. Germline CDR1 is MNHEY and CDR2 is SVGAGI.

The chain couples TRBV7-2 to TRBJ2-1; the match to TRBD2 covers 10 bases. J was trimmed by 13 bases and V by 0 bases; bases with no gene match: 12. The CDR3 is 16 residues long. Germline V gene lookup returns CDR1 SGHTA and CDR2 FQGNSA. This CDR3 reads CASSLASGSSGRAQFF. The CDR3 nucleotides read TGTGCCAGCAGCTTAGCTTCAGGGTCTAGCGGGAGAGCCCAGTTCTTC.